This TCR beta chain was observed in a study of T cell repertoires in ileal Crohn's disease. Turning to the study itself: About half received postoperative treatment, around 10 with thiopurines and 15 to 20 anti-TNF. Broader study findings: Compared with non-smokers, active smokers at surgery showed more clonal expansions.

A note on this clone: The target antigen is unknown. A single base separates this from a much larger clone, so it may be a read error.

Repertoires were generated with immunoSEQ multiplex PCR, while TCRdb's copy carries only in-frame clones and drops some. The sample gives some 17,000 clones, 60% to 85% of which show up once; roughly 4% is in the top ten. Time point noted: inflamed ileum from the surgical specimen. Source material: ileal tissue. This sequence was found in an adult with Crohn's disease.

Here the CDR3 reads CASSFSYEQYF. CDR3 in DNA: TGTGCCAGCAGTTTTTCCTACGAGCAGTACTTC. The chain recombines TRBV28 with TRBJ2-7; D is unresolved. The CDR3 is 11 residues long. Deletions cut 3 bases from V and 1 base from J, with 1 base between. Germline V gene sequence: CDR1 MDHEN, CDR2 SYDVKM.